A single sample gave rise to the 26 T cell receptor beta chains below, sequenced in a study of regulatory T cells in long-lasting Graves disease. iRepertoire HTBI primers and Arm-PCR of CDR3 regions built TCR beta libraries. TCRdb reprocessed the multiplex PCR reads with MiXCR, giving one entry per CDR3 protein. The sample has 250,000 to 300,000 distinct CDR3 sequences, around 19% seen once; the top ten hold about 15%. As to time point: newly diagnosed GD, antithyroid drugs for less than 3 months. Making the TCR library involved RNA that had been extracted from PBMCs. Separately, the same data were catalogued under a study of T cells in Graves' hyperthyroidism and ophthalmopathy.

Material: peripheral blood mononuclear cells (PBMCs), obtained at new diagnosis, from a patient treated with antithyroid drugs. Source of these receptors: a woman aged 25 to 45 with Graves disease.

This clonotype was counted ten times or more. J is TRBJ1-5 and V is TRBV12-3 or TRBV12-4, with a weak D call TRBD1 (5 bases). The CDR3 extends over 16 amino acids. Trimming stripped 6 bases from V and 1 base from J, with 16 bases between. The DNA for the CDR3 is TGTGCCAGCAGCCCGGACACGGGGAACAGCAATCAGCCCCAGCATTTT. This encodes CASSPDTGNSNQPQHF.

The genes are TRBV25-1 and TRBJ1-4, with D unclear. The CDR3 has 14 amino acids. In germline, CDR1 is MGHDK, CDR2 SYGVNS. With 4 bases removed from V and 7 bases from J, the gap between germline ends came to 13 bases. CDR3 amino acids: CASSGGFASEKLFF. In nucleotides, the CDR3 is TGTGCCAGCAGTGGAGGGTTTGCAAGTGAAAAACTGTTTTTT. Variable domain in full (rest from reference TRBV25-1 and TRBJ1-4): EADIYQTPRYLVIGTGKKITLECSQTMGHDKMYWYQQDPGMELHLIHYSYGVNSTEKGDLSSESTVSRIRTEHFPLTLESARPSHTSQYLCASSGGFASEKLFFGSGTQLSVL.

This clonotype was seen at least ten times. V is TRBV3-1 and J is TRBJ1-2; tentative D call: TRBD1 (6 bases). Trimming left V 6 bases short and J 7 bases short, with 15 bases between. Per the germline V gene, CDR1 is LGHDT and CDR2 is YNNKEL (reference sequence). This CDR3 is built from 13 residues. The CDR3 DNA reads TGTGCCAGCAGTCCTCAGGGGCGGCCTGGCTACACCTTC. Its protein product is CASSPQGRPGYTF. Based on the CDR3 plus reference TRBV3-1 and TRBJ1-2, the full variable domain is DTAVSQTPKYLVTQMGNDKSIKCEQNLGHDTMYWYKQDSKKFLKIMFSYNNKELIINETVPNRFSPKSPDKAHLNLHINSLELGDSAVYFCASSPQGRPGYTFGSGTRLTVV.

This clonotype was detected many times. This rearrangement joins TRBV7-2 to TRBJ1-4, with D unresolved. This CDR3 has 14 amino acids. Germline loops: CDR1 SGHTA, CDR2 FQGNSA. Between the trimmed V and J ends, which lost 5 bases and 5 bases, there was a span of 12 bases. The CDR3, as DNA: TGTGCCAGCAGCGTAAGGACTGACAATGAAAAACTGTTTTTT. It codes for CASSVRTDNEKLFF.

This clonotype was found many times. The V gene is TRBV5-1, the J gene TRBJ1-1, with TRBD1 matching over 7 bases. CDR3 length: 17 amino acids. Germline CDR1 and CDR2: SGHRS and YFSETQ. Trimming took 4 bases from V and 1 from J; bases not matched to a gene: 13. Written as DNA, the CDR3 is TGCGCCAGCAGCCTGGGACAGCAGGGGAGGGGGAACACTGAAGCTTTCTTT. It codes for CASSLGQQGRGNTEAFF.

The chain links TRBV28 to TRBJ2-5; D gene unclear. V was pared by 10 bases and J by 5 bases, with 14 bases between. Germline CDR1 is MDHEN and CDR2 is SYDVKM. The CDR3 spans 12 residues. The CDR3: CATSRNGETQYF. The CDR3, as DNA: TGTGCCACCTCCAGGAATGGCGAGACCCAGTACTTC.

The J gene is TRBJ2-1, the V gene TRBV7-9; unclear D gene. The V end was cut by 3 bases, the J end by 5 bases, with 8 bases between. The CDR3 loop spans 13 amino acids. From germline, CDR1 is SEHNR and CDR2 FQNEAQ (reference sequence). The CDR3 sequence: CASSFDVDNEQFF. CDR3 in DNA: TGTGCCAGCAGCTTTGATGTCGACAATGAGCAGTTCTTC.

This clonotype was counted many times. The chain carries TRBV3-1 and TRBJ1-3; D is unresolved. Germline-derived CDR1 and CDR2 are LGHDT and YNNKEL (reference sequence). V lost 5 bases and J lost 0, with 2 bases in between. The CDR3 runs 12 residues. The CDR3 sequence: CASSISGNTIYF. DNA for the CDR3: TGTGCCAGCAGCATCTCTGGAAACACCATATATTTT.

The CDR3 loop reads CAASSSGGTDTQYF. The CDR3 bases are TGTGCCGCCTCGTCCAGCGGGGGCACAGATACGCAGTATTTT. The rearrangement joins TRBV19 to TRBJ2-3, with 7 positions matching TRBD2. This CDR3 spans 14 amino acids. With V trimmed by 11 bases and J by 1 base, 9 bases remained unmatched. Germline V lookup: CDR1 LNHDA, CDR2 SQIVND (reference sequence).

This clonotype appeared a few times. V is TRBV4-1 and J is TRBJ1-5, with a tentative D call TRBD1 (5 bases). The length of the CDR3 is 15 residues. Germline V gene data show CDR1 as MGHRA and CDR2 as YSYEKL. V lost 0 bases and J 6 bases, leaving 12 bases between the germline ends. CDR3 in amino acids: CASSQERWGTQPQHF. The CDR3 DNA reads as TGCGCCAGCAGCCAAGAGCGGTGGGGGACTCAGCCCCAGCATTTT.

The chain recombines TRBV20-1 with TRBJ1-1; D possibly corresponds to TRBD1 (6 bases). The V gene lost 1 base and the J gene lost 1 base, with 10 bases spanning the gap. The CDR3 length is 14 residues. Germline CDR1 DFQATT, CDR2 SNEGSKA (reference sequence). Written as DNA, the CDR3 is TGCAGTGCTAGAGGGGGACAACGGAACACTGAAGCTTTCTTT. Encoded protein: CSARGGQRNTEAFF.

This clonotype was recorded many times. This chain uses TRBV12-3 or TRBV12-4 with TRBJ1-1, with D perhaps matching TRBD1 (5 bases). The CDR3 runs 14 residues. V gave up 8 bases and J gave up 0 bases, with 13 bases separating them. The DNA for the CDR3 is TGTGCCAGCGATAACCAGGGAATGAACACTGAAGCTTTCTTT. It is translated as CASDNQGMNTEAFF.

At least ten counts were recorded for this clonotype. This chain uses TRBV12-3 or TRBV12-4 with TRBJ2-7; 8 positions match TRBD1. The CDR3 totals 15 residues. Trimming removed 5 bases from V and 4 bases from J; junction bases left unmatched: 10. The CDR3 is CASSPEWTGTYEQYF. CDR3 nucleotide sequence: TGTGCCAGCAGTCCGGAGTGGACAGGGACTTACGAGCAGTACTTC.

This clonotype was recorded a few times. This chain uses TRBV19 with TRBJ1-1, with TRBD1 matching over 11 bases. CDR3 length: 14 residues. Germline V gene data show CDR1 as LNHDA and CDR2 as SQIVND (reference sequence). V was clipped by 5 bases and J by 5 bases; unmatched bases: 4. CDR3: CASSADRGHTEAFF. The CDR3 region has the DNA TGTGCCAGTAGTGCGGACAGGGGGCATACTGAAGCTTTCTTT. The full variable domain, its missing parts supplied by reference TRBV19 and TRBJ1-1, is DGGITQSPKYLFRKEGQNVTLSCEQNLNHDAMYWYRQDPGQGLRLIYYSQIVNDFQKGDIAEGYSVSREKKESFPLTVTSAQKNPTAFYLCASSADRGHTEAFFGQGTRLTVV.

This clonotype has a count of ten or more. The gene calls are TRBV12-3 or TRBV12-4 and TRBJ2-3; 7 bases match TRBD1. The CDR3 has 17 residues. V was pared by 6 bases and J by 2 bases, with 14 bases of the junction left unmatched. In DNA, the CDR3 is TGTGCCAGCAGCAAAACCTACAGGGGCTTTGACACAGATACGCAGTATTTT. This codes for CASSKTYRGFDTDTQYF.

This clonotype was observed at least ten times. In DNA, the CDR3 is TGTGCCAGCAGCCGAACTAGCGGGTATAACACCGGGGAGCTGTTTTTT. Residues: CASSRTSGYNTGELFF. The chain has TRBV11-3 and TRBJ2-2; 9 bases are a match to TRBD2. This CDR3 region has 16 residues. Germline CDR1 and CDR2: SGHNT and YENEEA. J gave up 2 bases and V 5 bases, and 6 bases lay outside the gene matches.

In this sample, this clonotype turned up many times. The V and J genes are TRBV18 and TRBJ2-5; D gene ambiguous. Trimming stripped 6 bases from V and 5 bases from J, with 13 bases between. The CDR3 has 13 residues. The germline gives CDR1 KGHSH, CDR2 LQKENI. The CDR3: CASSPGPAETQYF. The CDR3 bases are TGTGCCAGCTCTCCTGGACCAGCGGAGACCCAGTACTTC. Full variable domain (remainder filled in from reference TRBV18 and TRBJ2-5): NAGVMQNPRHLVRRRGQEARLRCSPMKGHSHVYWYRQLPEEGLKFMVYLQKENIIDESGMPKERFSAEFPKEGPSILRIQQVVRGDSAAYFCASSPGPAETQYFGPGTRLLVL.

This clonotype was seen more than once but under ten times. This chain links TRBV4-1 with TRBJ2-4, with TRBD2 matching over 7 bases. V trimming: 7 bases; J trimming: 5 bases; junction bases outside the gene matches: 17. Germline V lookup: CDR1 MGHRA, CDR2 YSYEKL. CDR3 size: 17 residues. The CDR3 DNA is TGCGCCAGCACCCACGTCCTTAAGGGAGGGAGGGAAAACATTCAGTACTTC. Residues: CASTHVLKGGRENIQYF.

This clonotype was detected ten times or more. This CDR3 reads CASSYAGTRAKNIQYF. DNA of the CDR3: TGTGCCAGCAGTTACGCCGGGACCCGAGCCAAAAACATTCAGTACTTC. This chain links TRBV6-9 with TRBJ2-4; D is possibly TRBD1 or TRBD2 (5 bases each). V lost 3 bases and J 0 bases, leaving 12 bases between the germline ends. This CDR3 has 16 residues. CDR1 and CDR2 (germline): MNHGY, SVAAGI.

Many counts were recorded for this clonotype. This chain joins TRBV6-1 and TRBJ1-4; D is perhaps TRBD1 (5 bases). The CDR3 totals 18 residues. Germline-derived CDR1 and CDR2 are MNHNS and SASEGT. Deletions cut 6 bases from V and 3 bases from J, with 23 bases between. CDR3 bases: TGTGCCAGCAGGGGGACGACCGGGCCCCCGAGTGCTAATGAAAAACTGTTTTTT. Amino acids: CASRGTTGPPSANEKLFF.

In this sample, this clonotype turned up many times. The J gene is TRBJ2-5, the V gene TRBV6-2 or TRBV6-3; TRBD2 matches at 7 bases. With V trimmed by 7 bases and J by 5 bases, 13 bases remained unmatched. CDR1 MNHEY and CDR2 SVGEGT come from the germline V gene. The CDR3 is 15 amino acids. In DNA form, the CDR3 reads TGTGCCAGCAACCCGACAGTAGCGGGTTGGGAGACCCAGTACTTC. This translates into CASNPTVAGWETQYF.

This clonotype was picked up a small number of times. This chain uses TRBV20-1 with TRBJ2-1; D possibly uses TRBD1 or TRBD2 (5 bases each). Per the germline V gene, CDR1 is DFQATT and CDR2 is SNEGSKA (reference sequence). This CDR3 spans 14 amino acids. V was trimmed by 1 base and J by 8 bases, leaving 15 bases between them. Written as DNA, the CDR3 is TGCAGTGCTAGAGCCGGGACGGCTTTGGATGAGCAGTTCTTC. It specifies CSARAGTALDEQFF.

Regarding this clonotype: This may stem from a read error, because a much larger clone lies one nucleotide away. V usage is TRBV6-1 and J usage is TRBJ2-7, with D possibly matching TRBD2 (6 bases). CDR1 is MNHNS and CDR2 is SASEGT in the germline V gene. The CDR3 has 14 amino acids. CDR3 protein: CANSGTPKTYEQYF. The CDR3 DNA reads as TGTGCCAACAGTGGGACTCCTAAAACCTACGAGCAGTACTTC.

The chain uses TRBV12-3 or TRBV12-4 and TRBJ2-4; no clear D gene. Trimming left V 4 bases short and J 0 bases short, with 19 bases between. The CDR3 is made up of 18 amino acids. CDR3 sequence (DNA): TGTGCCAGCAGTTCCCTCTCCTACGACCAACTAGCCAAAAACATTCAGTACTTC. It yields the protein CASSSLSYDQLAKNIQYF.

As concerns this clonotype: A read error may explain this, as a much larger clone is one base away. This chain joins TRBV11-2 and TRBJ1-1; TRBD1 agrees at 8 bases. Germline CDR1 SGHAT, CDR2 FQNNGV. The CDR3 runs 15 residues. V dropped 0 bases and J dropped 1; count of bases not matched to a gene: 1. In nucleotides, the CDR3 is TGTGCCAGCAGCTTAGAAACAGGGGGGAACACTGAAGCTTTCTTT. Protein sequence: CASSLETGGNTEAFF. The complete variable domain, with remaining parts taken from reference TRBV11-2 and TRBJ1-1, reads EAGVAQSPRYKIIEKRQSVAFWCNPISGHATLYWYQQILGQGPKLLIQFQNNGVVDDSQLPKDRFSAERLKGVDSTLKIQPAKLEDSAVYLCASSLETGGNTEAFFGQGTRLTVV.

The sample holds many counts of this clonotype. The chain combines TRBV6-1 with TRBJ1-2; a possible D gene is TRBD1 (5 bases). V gave up 8 bases and J gave up 7 bases, with 20 bases separating them. CDR3 size: 14 residues. CDR1 MNHNS and CDR2 SASEGT come from the germline V gene. The CDR3 region is CASRATGTGSGYTF. The CDR3 region has the DNA TGTGCCAGCCGCGCTACAGGAACCGGGAGTGGCTACACCTTC.